These T cell receptor beta chains were read from a single sample in a study of shared clonotypes between healthy human individuals. Sequenced by immunoSEQ multiplex PCR; TCRdb stores in-frame clones only, minus some. Altogether approximately 1.4 million clones are present, 95% to 99% being singletons, with the ten largest covering about 0.45%. The sample comprised naive CD4+ T cells sorted from blood. Every receptor here comes from a man aged 25 to 40 in good health. Each CDR3 is given with its conserved first and last residue. Fields, in order: J gene, clone size, D gene, V gene, CDR3 protein, CDR3 DNA. A D gene is named only where the DNA matches it firmly. Only some rows state a clone size, as once, few, many or a class for expanded clones.

J: TRBJ2-7
size: NA
D: NA
V: TRBV7-9
CDR3: CASSTRLGPKTYEQYF
DNA: TGTGCCAGCAGCACCCGCCTAGGACCGAAAACCTACGAGCAGTACTTC

J: TRBJ2-5
size: once
D: NA
V: TRBV14
CDR3: CASSQELDLWAQYF
DNA: TGTGCCAGCAGCCAAGAATTGGATCTGTGGGCCCAGTACTTC

J: TRBJ1-2
size: once
D: NA
V: TRBV25-1
CDR3: CASSENVYRDGYTF
DNA: TGTGCCAGCAGTGAAAATGTATACAGGGATGGCTACACCTTC

J: TRBJ2-5
size: NA
D: NA
V: TRBV29-1
CDR3: CSVDWVETQYF
DNA: TGCAGCGTTGATTGGGTGGAGACCCAGTACTTC

J: TRBJ2-7
size: NA
D: NA
V: TRBV9
CDR3: CASSAGGHLGVDEQYF
DNA: TGTGCCAGCAGTGCGGGCGGACATCTGGGGGTCGACGAGCAGTACTTC

J: TRBJ2-7
size: NA
D: TRBD2
V: TRBV11-2
CDR3: CASSFEPGGREGYEQYF
DNA: TGTGCCAGCAGCTTCGAGCCGGGAGGGCGGGAGGGCTACGAGCAGTACTTC

J: TRBJ2-7
size: NA
D: NA
V: TRBV6-6
CDR3: CASSAGDEQYF
DNA: TGTGCCAGCAGCGCAGGGGACGAGCAGTACTTC

J: TRBJ1-2
size: NA
D: TRBD1
V: TRBV7-9
CDR3: CASSLTDRGPDGYTF
DNA: TGTGCCAGCAGCTTGACGGACAGGGGGCCGGATGGCTACACCTTC

J: TRBJ2-7
size: once
D: TRBD2
V: TRBV30
CDR3: CAWSRGLASGEQYF
DNA: TGTGCCTGGAGTCGGGGACTAGCTTCAGGCGAGCAGTACTTC

J: TRBJ2-7
size: NA
D: NA
V: TRBV5-1
CDR3: CASSLGPGTTSYEQYF
DNA: TGCGCCAGCAGCTTGGGGCCCGGGACAACGTCCTACGAGCAGTACTTC

J: TRBJ1-1
size: NA
D: NA
V: TRBV28
CDR3: CASSPQDSNTEAFF
DNA: TGTGCCAGCAGTCCCCAGGACAGCAACACTGAAGCTTTCTTT

J: TRBJ2-2
size: NA
D: NA
V: TRBV6-5
CDR3: CASSRSSNTGELFF
DNA: TGTGCCAGCAGTCGGAGCAGCAACACCGGGGAGCTGTTTTTT

J: TRBJ2-1
size: NA
D: NA
V: TRBV29-1
CDR3: CSVVTGDTYNEQFF
DNA: TGCAGCGTCGTGACAGGTGATACCTACAATGAGCAGTTCTTC

J: TRBJ2-2
size: NA
D: TRBD1
V: TRBV14
CDR3: CAYRPTGGYTGELFF
DNA: TGTGCCTACCGACCGACAGGGGGGTACACCGGGGAGCTGTTTTTT

J: TRBJ1-2
size: NA
D: NA
V: TRBV25-1
CDR3: CASSESGGKGGYTF
DNA: TGTGCCAGCAGTGAATCCGGGGGCAAAGGCGGCTACACCTTC

J: TRBJ1-3
size: NA
D: NA
V: TRBV28
CDR3: CASRTPDNSGNTIYF
DNA: TGTGCCAGCAGGACACCGGACAACTCTGGAAACACCATATATTTT

J: TRBJ1-5
size: NA
D: NA
V: TRBV5-5
CDR3: CASSLGRVQGGQPQHF
DNA: TGTGCCAGCAGCTTGGGTAGGGTACAGGGCGGTCAGCCCCAGCATTTT

J: TRBJ1-4
size: NA
D: TRBD1
V: TRBV7-9
CDR3: CASSSEGAANEKLFF
DNA: TGTGCCAGCAGCTCCGAGGGGGCTGCTAATGAAAAACTGTTTTTT

J: TRBJ2-3
size: NA
D: NA
V: TRBV6-6
CDR3: CASSLPMRTDTQYF
DNA: TGTGCCAGCAGTCTCCCAATGCGCACAGATACGCAGTATTTT

J: TRBJ2-5
size: NA
D: NA
V: TRBV7-2
CDR3: CASSRGGSLRETQYF
DNA: TGTGCCAGCAGCCGAGGGGGGTCTCTCCGGGAGACCCAGTACTTC

J: TRBJ2-5
size: NA
D: NA
V: TRBV7-2
CDR3: CASSLAGPRPQETQYF
DNA: TGTGCCAGCAGCTTAGCGGGCCCCCGGCCCCAAGAGACCCAGTACTTC

J: TRBJ2-5
size: NA
D: NA
V: TRBV5-1
CDR3: CASSWPTGKQETQYF
DNA: TGCGCCAGCAGCTGGCCTACAGGGAAACAAGAGACCCAGTACTTC

J: TRBJ2-2
size: NA
D: NA
V: TRBV11-3
CDR3: CASSFSRVTGELFF
DNA: TGTGCCAGCAGCTTCAGCAGGGTCACCGGGGAGCTGTTTTTT

J: TRBJ2-2
size: NA
D: NA
V: TRBV29-1
CDR3: CSVELGGVTGELFF
DNA: TGCAGCGTTGAATTGGGGGGCGTTACCGGGGAGCTGTTTTTT

J: TRBJ2-1
size: NA
D: TRBD1
V: TRBV18
CDR3: CASSPLRQGRLRYNEQFF
DNA: TGTGCCAGCTCACCACTTCGACAGGGGCGACTAAGATACAATGAGCAGTTCTTC

J: TRBJ2-7
size: NA
D: TRBD2
V: TRBV7-9
CDR3: CASGGTSGGSVPYEQYF
DNA: TGTGCCAGCGGGGGTACTAGCGGGGGTAGCGTCCCCTACGAGCAGTACTTC

J: TRBJ1-1
size: NA
D: NA
V: TRBV5-1
CDR3: CASSLVELNTEAFF
DNA: TGCGCCAGCAGCTTGGTGGAGCTGAACACTGAAGCTTTCTTT

J: TRBJ1-1
size: NA
D: NA
V: TRBV29-1
CDR3: CSVGGGTEAFF
DNA: TGCAGCGTGGGGGGGGGAACTGAAGCTTTCTTT

J: TRBJ1-2
size: NA
D: NA
V: TRBV10-3
CDR3: CAISGIRANYGYTF
DNA: TGTGCCATCAGCGGGATAAGGGCCAACTATGGCTACACCTTC

J: TRBJ2-7
size: NA
D: NA
V: TRBV5-5
CDR3: CASTDTPQALHEQYF
DNA: TGTGCCAGCACCGACACCCCCCAGGCCCTCCACGAGCAGTACTTC

J: TRBJ2-3
size: NA
D: NA
V: TRBV11-2
CDR3: CASQRSGTDTQYF
DNA: TGTGCCAGCCAGCGGTCAGGCACAGATACGCAGTATTTT

J: TRBJ1-1
size: NA
D: NA
V: TRBV30
CDR3: CAWSGHRMNTEAFF
DNA: TGTGCCTGGAGTGGCCACAGAATGAACACTGAAGCTTTCTTT

J: TRBJ2-2
size: NA
D: NA
V: TRBV11-3
CDR3: CASSQDTGELFF
DNA: TGTGCCAGCAGCCAAGATACCGGGGAGCTGTTTTTT

J: TRBJ2-7
size: NA
D: NA
V: TRBV5-1
CDR3: CASSNRDFSHEQYF
DNA: TGCGCCAGCAGCAACAGGGATTTTAGTCACGAGCAGTACTTC

J: TRBJ1-3
size: NA
D: NA
V: TRBV9
CDR3: CASSVSGSSGNTIYF
DNA: TGTGCCAGCAGCGTATCAGGGAGCTCTGGAAACACCATATATTTT

J: TRBJ2-3
size: NA
D: TRBD2
V: TRBV27
CDR3: CASSLWTSVDTQYF
DNA: TGTGCCAGCAGTTTATGGACTAGCGTAGATACGCAGTATTTT

J: TRBJ2-7
size: NA
D: TRBD1
V: TRBV5-6
CDR3: CASSLIGTGSYEQYF
DNA: TGTGCCAGCAGCTTGATCGGGACAGGCTCCTACGAGCAGTACTTC

J: TRBJ2-2
size: few
D: NA
V: TRBV19
CDR3: CASSTGLSTGELFF
DNA: TGTGCCAGTAGTACGGGGCTCAGCACCGGGGAGCTGTTTTTT

J: TRBJ2-1
size: NA
D: TRBD2
V: TRBV5-4
CDR3: CASSLAVAGGPDISYNEQFF
DNA: TGTGCCAGCAGCTTGGCCGTAGCGGGAGGGCCAGACATTTCCTACAATGAGCAGTTCTTC

J: TRBJ1-5
size: NA
D: NA
V: TRBV28
CDR3: CASSESGERGNQPQHF
DNA: TGTGCCAGCAGTGAGTCAGGTGAGAGGGGCAATCAGCCCCAGCATTTT

J: TRBJ2-2
size: NA
D: TRBD2
V: TRBV11-3
CDR3: CASSLDRGGRAGELFF
DNA: TGTGCCAGCAGCTTAGATCGCGGGGGGCGCGCCGGGGAGCTGTTTTTT

J: TRBJ1-1
size: NA
D: TRBD1
V: TRBV6-6
CDR3: CASRAPQGANTEAFF
DNA: TGTGCCAGCAGAGCACCACAGGGGGCGAACACTGAAGCTTTCTTT

J: TRBJ2-5
size: NA
D: NA
V: TRBV5-1
CDR3: CASTRGPQETQYF
DNA: TGCGCCAGCACGAGGGGACCCCAAGAGACCCAGTACTTC